This paragraph reports one T cell receptor beta chain. The primer mix had 60 Vbeta and 13 Jbeta primers. Sequencing was performed with immunoSEQ multiplex PCR; in TCRdb, only in-frame clones are kept and a portion is missing. Of roughly 190,000 clones listed, roughly nine tenths are singletons. CDR1 MNHEY and CDR2 SVGAGI come from the germline V gene. Losses at the gene ends were 0 bases for V and 5 bases for J; bases not matched to a gene: 4. The length of the CDR3 is 15 residues. The sample comes from a study of cytomegalovirus exposure and HLA in healthy donors. The chain uses TRBV6-5 and TRBJ1-5; TRBD1 matches 7 bases. Sequencing used PBMCs. The clonotype originates from a boy aged 2-15 years in good health and CMV-seronegative. The CDR3 DNA reads TGTGCCAGCAGTTACTCAGGGGGCGCCGATCAGCCCCAGCATTTT. This translates into CASSYSGGADQPQHF.